This TCR beta chain was identified during a study of T cells in women clearing cervical HPV infection. For the study at large: Control women cleared a single incident HPV16 infection within 12 months. Blood came at first lesion visit for cases, post-clearance for controls. Study-wide results and limits: Cases carried less TRBV6-7 than controls: around 0.11% versus 0.15%. CIN3+ cases had significantly higher TCR richness than controls; evenness did not differ.

Germline trimming cut 10 bases from V and 2 bases from J; bases unmatched to any gene: 7. This CDR3 comprises 14 residues. The germline V gene encodes CDR1 MNHEY and CDR2 SVGEGT. Concerning this clone itself: Its target is not known. The sequenced fragment ends 3 residues before the CDR3 boundary, so the rest is inferred from the germline J gene.

Repertoires were generated with immunoSEQ multiplex PCR, while TCRdb's copy carries only in-frame clones and drops some. Its table records about 18,000 clones. The source material was blood buffy coat. The source is a woman aged 18 to 75 with a cervical HPV16 infection that either progressed to CIN3+ or cleared (not recorded which). The J gene is TRBJ2-7, the V gene TRBV6-2 or TRBV6-3; 11 bases are shared with TRBD2. CDR3 DNA, as far as it was read: TGTGCCATCTCGACTAGCGGGACTCCCTACGAG. Protein product: CAISTSGTPYE. The CDR3 reads in full as CAISTSGTPYEQYF.